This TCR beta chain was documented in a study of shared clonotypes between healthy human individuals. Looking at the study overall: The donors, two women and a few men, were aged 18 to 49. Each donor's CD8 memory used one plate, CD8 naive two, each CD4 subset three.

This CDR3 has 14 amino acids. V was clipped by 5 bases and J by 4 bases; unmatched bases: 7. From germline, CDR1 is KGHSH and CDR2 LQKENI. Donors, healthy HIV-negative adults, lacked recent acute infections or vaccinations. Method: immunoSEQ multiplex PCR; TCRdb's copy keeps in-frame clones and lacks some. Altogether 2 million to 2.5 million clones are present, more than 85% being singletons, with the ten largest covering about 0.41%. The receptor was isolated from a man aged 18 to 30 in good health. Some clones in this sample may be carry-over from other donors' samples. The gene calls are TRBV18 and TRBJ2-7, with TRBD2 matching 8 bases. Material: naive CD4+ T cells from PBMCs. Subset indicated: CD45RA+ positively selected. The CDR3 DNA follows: TGTGCCAGCTCAACTGGACTAGCAGGGTACGAGCAGTACTTC. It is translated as CASSTGLAGYEQYF.